Listed below are T cell receptor beta chains from one sample, sequenced in a study of cytomegalovirus exposure and HLA in healthy donors. Only in-frame clones appear in the TCRdb table, and some are missing; sequencing was by immunoSEQ multiplex PCR. Among about 52,000 clones listed, about three quarters were seen once. Source material: PBMCs. The source is a man aged 18 to 29 in good health and CMV-seronegative. Both conserved end residues are part of each CDR3. A D gene is named only where the DNA matches it firmly. Clone size is stated in some rows and not others, as once, few, many or a class when expanded.

clone_size d_call j_call v_call cdr3_nt cdr3_aa
- - TRBJ2-7 TRBV6-5 TGTGCCAGCAGTTCCAGGGTCTACTACGAGCAGTACTTC CASSSRVYYEQYF
few - TRBJ2-5 TRBV29-1 TGCAGCGTTGTTCTATGGGAGACCCAGTACTTC CSVVLWETQYF
- - TRBJ2-7 TRBV2 TGTGCCAGCAGAGTTGCCCTCAGCTCCTACGAGCAGTACTTC CASRVALSSYEQYF
- TRBD2 TRBJ2-7 TRBV2 TGTGCCAGCAGTGAGGCTGAGGGCGGGAGTCCCTACGAGCAGTACTTC CASSEAEGGSPYEQYF
once TRBD1 TRBJ2-7 TRBV30 TGTGCCTGGAGAGAACCGGGACAGGGGGCCATCTTC CAWREPGQGAIF
- - TRBJ2-7 TRBV4-3 TGCGCCAGCAGAGCTCAGAGAGGTTCCGAGCAGTACTTC CASRAQRGSEQYF
- - TRBJ1-6 TRBV29-1 TGCAGCTACCGGGACACGGACAATTCACCCCTCCACTTT CSYRDTDNSPLHF
- TRBD2 TRBJ2-7 TRBV7-2 TGTGCCAGCAGCTCCAGCGGGGGGTTTGGGTACGAGCAGTACTTC CASSSSGGFGYEQYF
- - TRBJ1-1 TRBV28 TGTGCCAGCAGTGTGGGCGCCCTGAACACTGAAGCTTTCTTT CASSVGALNTEAFF
few - TRBJ1-4 TRBV30 TGTGCCTGGAGGAGATACGGTGAAAAACTGTTTTTT CAWRRYGEKLFF
- - TRBJ1-2 TRBV7-8 TGTGCCAGCAGCACCGAGGGCGGGTATGGCTACACCTTC CASSTEGGYGYTF
- - TRBJ2-7 TRBV7-2 TGTGCCAGCAGCCCCATGCTAGGCTCCTACGAGCAGTACTTC CASSPMLGSYEQYF
few TRBD1 TRBJ2-5 TRBV11-3 TGTGCCAGCAGCGAGGGACAGGGGAGGCAAGAGACCCAGTACTTC CASSEGQGRQETQYF